This T cell receptor beta chain was profiled in a study of shared clonotypes between healthy human individuals. This clone was observed a handful of times. The antigen remains unidentified. General study results and limits: A handful of donors shared 4.5% to 6.5% of their naive CD4 clonotypes.

Germline lookup yields CDR1 SQVTM and CDR2 ANQGSEA. The CDR3 is made up of 13 amino acids. V dropped 7 bases and J dropped 0 bases, with 10 bases sitting between them. Clones were read by immunoSEQ multiplex PCR, and TCRdb kept only the in-frame ones, dropping some. The sample includes about 1.1 million clones, approximately 80% of them seen just once. This chain connects TRBV29-1 to TRBJ2-4; D is unresolved. The source material was memory CD4+ T cells from PBMCs. Subset noted: CD45RA-negative fraction. The sequence was obtained from a man between 18 and 29 years old in good health. Some clones in this sample may be carry-over from other donors' samples. The CDR3 sequence is CSGLGLAKNIQYF. The DNA for the CDR3 is TGCAGCGGCCTCGGGCTAGCCAAAAACATTCAGTACTTC.